This T cell receptor (beta chain) was recovered during a study of T-cell memory formation after mild COVID-19. Looking at the study overall: Clusters of TCRs were largely donor specific.

Study conclusions and caveats: Those CD4+ clones that contracted were mainly in CM and EM (CD8+ ones in EMRA). What remained unconfirmed was the SARS-CoV-2 specificity of second-wave clones peaking on day 37.

TCRdb re-called the 5' RACE reads with MiXCR, one entry per CDR3 protein. The table lists about 290,000 distinct CDR3 sequences, over 15% of them singletons, with 23% in the top ten. At least ten counts were recorded for this clonotype. Antigen specificity is unknown. Trimming took 4 bases from V and 0 from J; bases not matched to a gene: 2. Germline CDR1 MGHRA, CDR2 YSYEKL. The CDR3 sequence is 14 residues long. The material sequenced was PBMCs or a T cell subset sorted from them (not recorded which). This receptor was obtained from a man younger than 35 who had mild COVID-19 (a few samples of this study predate the infection). Cell type and time point are not known. This sequence joins TRBV4-1 and TRBJ2-7, with TRBD1 matching over 8 bases. Written as DNA, the CDR3 is TGCGCCAGCAGCCGGGGACAGGACTCCTACGAGCAGTACTTC. Its protein product is CASSRGQDSYEQYF.